Listed here is a single T cell receptor (beta chain). What antigen it recognizes has not been identified. No base quality information exists; no much larger clone differs at one position. Whole blood was collected in K2EDTA tubes by collaborating institutions according to the institutions' own protocols. For TCRbeta analysis, collaborators shipped samples as frozen whole blood, isolated PBMCs, or DNA extracted from either of those sample types. V loses 6 bases at its end and J loses 0 bases; junction bases beyond the gene matches: 15. The germline V gene gives CDR1 as MDHEN and CDR2 as SYDVKM. From its cysteine to its phenylalanine, the CDR3 spans 19 amino acids. Only the CDR3 DNA stays, 57 bases, in frame from base 1. This record comes from a study of blood T cell repertoires in COVID-19 (dated by TCRdb to about 2020). Looking at the study overall: Samples from collaborators originated in the United States, Italy and Spain and spanned both the acute and convalescent phases of COVID-19. The material from the prospective study consisted of cDNA or gDNA derived from T cells, B-cell-depleted T cells, or PBMCs. The dataset comprised deeply sampled blood TCRbeta repertoires from subjects exposed to, actively infected with, or recovered from COVID-19. The repertoires were released in a freely available public database meant as a resource for research on the immune response to SARS-CoV-2. Samples were obtained from the ongoing ImmuneRACE study (first 160 participants) and from 950 to 1,500 subjects provided by 6 global collaborators. Sample metadata almost always included a de-identified subject ID, COVID-19 status, age in years and sex. HLA class I and class II types, where available, came from metadata supplied by the sample provider rather than from assay-based typing.

The immunoSEQ Assay, a bias-controlled multiplex PCR, was used to amplify TCRbeta CDR3 regions from genomic DNA. In the original analysis: Within the assay, amplification of reference gene primers was used to estimate how many nucleated cells each sample contained. Sequence reads were collapsed and filtered to measure the absolute abundance of every unique TCRbeta CDR3 rearrangement. For each sample, productive Simpson clonality was calculated as the square root of Simpson's diversity index across productive rearrangements. TCRdb stores this immuneACCESS table with in-frame sequences only. Part of the clones is absent; in the studies checked, under half of the shortfall reflects unresolved V genes, and no reason is known for the rest. That table gives V, J and clone size, and the DNA gave D and trimming. For this sample there are over 90,000 clones; almost 85% appear just once. Approximately 6.8% of the sample comes from the top ten.

The research as a whole found: The quantity of clinical and demographic metadata differed by source and by participant and was supplied without curation.

The sample taken for sequencing was peripheral blood. The chain uses TRBV28 and TRBJ2-1, with 9 bases matching TRBD2. The clonotype originates from a man over 45 with active or convalescent COVID-19. Read as DNA, the sequence is TGTGCCAGCAGGGGACCGGGACTAGCTTTCTCGAGCTCCTACAATGAGCAGTTCTTC. The resulting protein is CASRGPGLAFSSSYNEQFF. Extended through the reference TRBV28 and TRBJ2-1 proteins, this CDR3 yields the full variable domain: DVKVTQSSRYLVKRTGEKVFLECVQDMDHENMFWYRQDPGLGLRLIYFSYDVKMKEKGDIPEGYSVSREKKERFSLILESASTNQTSMYLCASRGPGLAFSSSYNEQFFGPGTRLTVL.